These T cell receptor beta chains were read from a single sample in a study of T cells in localized non-small cell lung cancer. Here immunoSEQ multiplex PCR was the method, and the copy in TCRdb shows in-frame clones only, minus some. The sample has some 140,000 clones; roughly 90% are singletons. This specimen consisted of peripheral blood, obtained before any cancer treatment. The receptors come from a female donor aged 60 or older with stage I lung adenocarcinoma. Both conserved end residues are part of each CDR3. Each record gives: V gene, D gene, J gene, CDR3 length, clone size, CDR3 protein, CDR3 DNA. A D gene is named only where the DNA matches it firmly. Size is stated for part of the rows, as once, few or many counts, or as a class when the clone is expanded.

v_call: TRBV20-1; d_call: NA; j_call: TRBJ1-4; cdr3_length: 11; clone_size: few; cdr3_aa: CSASLGEKLFF; cdr3_nt: TGCAGTGCCTCGCTCGGCGAAAAACTGTTTTTT
v_call: TRBV7-7; d_call: NA; j_call: TRBJ2-1; cdr3_length: 14; clone_size: NA; cdr3_aa: CASSLSGMGNEQFF; cdr3_nt: TGTGCTAGCAGCCTATCAGGGATGGGGAATGAGCAGTTCTTC
v_call: TRBV28; d_call: TRBD1; j_call: TRBJ2-7; cdr3_length: 14; clone_size: NA; cdr3_aa: CASSYYRGPYEQYF; cdr3_nt: TGTGCCAGCTCCTACTACAGGGGGCCCTACGAGCAGTACTTC
v_call: TRBV7-9; d_call: NA; j_call: TRBJ1-1; cdr3_length: 14; clone_size: NA; cdr3_aa: CASSAVGRNTEAFF; cdr3_nt: TGTGCCAGCAGCGCGGTGGGCCGGAACACTGAAGCTTTCTTT
v_call: TRBV9; d_call: TRBD2; j_call: TRBJ2-5; cdr3_length: 16; clone_size: NA; cdr3_aa: CASSVTSGRAGETQYF; cdr3_nt: TGTGCCAGCAGCGTTACTAGCGGGAGGGCCGGAGAGACCCAGTACTTC
v_call: TRBV2; d_call: TRBD1; j_call: TRBJ1-1; cdr3_length: 15; clone_size: NA; cdr3_aa: CASSRQGAANTEAFF; cdr3_nt: TGTGCCAGCAGTCGGCAGGGGGCGGCGAACACTGAAGCTTTCTTT
v_call: TRBV25-1; d_call: TRBD1; j_call: TRBJ2-7; cdr3_length: 15; clone_size: NA; cdr3_aa: CASSDRWTGLYEQYF; cdr3_nt: TGTGCCAGCAGTGATCGATGGACAGGGCTCTACGAGCAGTACTTC
v_call: TRBV30; d_call: NA; j_call: TRBJ2-7; cdr3_length: 12; clone_size: NA; cdr3_aa: CAWSEGPYEQYF; cdr3_nt: TGTGCCTGGAGCGAAGGGCCCTACGAGCAGTACTTC
v_call: TRBV19; d_call: NA; j_call: TRBJ2-5; cdr3_length: 13; clone_size: NA; cdr3_aa: CASSQGRQETQYF; cdr3_nt: TGTGCCAGTAGTCAGGGCCGCCAAGAGACCCAGTACTTC
v_call: TRBV6-1; d_call: TRBD2; j_call: TRBJ2-5; cdr3_length: 15; clone_size: NA; cdr3_aa: CASSEWSGRTKTQYF; cdr3_nt: TGTGCCAGCAGTGAATGGAGCGGGAGAACGAAGACCCAGTACTTC
v_call: TRBV9; d_call: NA; j_call: TRBJ2-2; cdr3_length: 14; clone_size: NA; cdr3_aa: CASKTTPNTGELFF; cdr3_nt: TGTGCCAGCAAGACAACACCCAACACCGGGGAGCTGTTTTTT
v_call: TRBV30; d_call: TRBD1; j_call: TRBJ2-7; cdr3_length: 14; clone_size: NA; cdr3_aa: CAWRRQGLSYEQYF; cdr3_nt: TGTGCCTGGAGGAGACAGGGGCTCTCCTACGAGCAGTACTTC
v_call: TRBV7-2; d_call: TRBD2; j_call: TRBJ2-7; cdr3_length: 15; clone_size: NA; cdr3_aa: CASSPRRGGTYEQYF; cdr3_nt: TGTGCCAGCAGCCCCCGGCGGGGGGGGACCTACGAGCAGTACTTC
v_call: TRBV10-3; d_call: NA; j_call: TRBJ1-2; cdr3_length: 13; clone_size: NA; cdr3_aa: CAISESIDYGYTF; cdr3_nt: TGTGCCATCAGTGAGTCCATAGACTATGGCTACACCTTC
v_call: TRBV28; d_call: NA; j_call: TRBJ1-1; cdr3_length: 15; clone_size: NA; cdr3_aa: CASSLESRTADGAFF; cdr3_nt: TGTGCCAGCAGTTTGGAATCCCGGACAGCGGACGGAGCTTTCTTT
v_call: TRBV29-1; d_call: NA; j_call: TRBJ1-4; cdr3_length: 14; clone_size: once; cdr3_aa: CSVEVELDPEKLFF; cdr3_nt: TGCAGCGTTGAAGTGGAATTGGATCCCGAAAAACTGTTTTTT
v_call: TRBV18; d_call: NA; j_call: TRBJ2-7; cdr3_length: 14; clone_size: NA; cdr3_aa: CASSPLKGPYEQYF; cdr3_nt: TGTGCCAGCTCACCACTAAAGGGCCCCTACGAGCAGTACTTC
v_call: TRBV18; d_call: TRBD1; j_call: TRBJ2-5; cdr3_length: 16; clone_size: NA; cdr3_aa: CASSPPTGGYWETQYF; cdr3_nt: TGTGCCAGCTCACCACCTACAGGGGGATATTGGGAGACCCAGTACTTC
v_call: TRBV18; d_call: NA; j_call: TRBJ2-3; cdr3_length: 12; clone_size: NA; cdr3_aa: CASSLFTDTQYF; cdr3_nt: TGTGCCAGCTCTCTATTCACAGATACGCAGTATTTT
v_call: TRBV2; d_call: NA; j_call: TRBJ2-7; cdr3_length: 16; clone_size: NA; cdr3_aa: CASSPRASALTYEQYF; cdr3_nt: TGTGCCAGCAGCCCCAGAGCTAGCGCATTAACCTACGAGCAGTACTTC
v_call: TRBV5-1; d_call: NA; j_call: TRBJ2-2; cdr3_length: 16; clone_size: NA; cdr3_aa: CASSLELNPITGELFF; cdr3_nt: TGCGCCAGCAGCTTGGAACTAAACCCGATCACCGGGGAGCTGTTTTTT
v_call: TRBV7-7; d_call: TRBD1; j_call: TRBJ2-5; cdr3_length: 14; clone_size: NA; cdr3_aa: CASSPLGQQETQYF; cdr3_nt: TGTGCCAGCAGCCCCCTGGGACAGCAAGAGACCCAGTACTTC
v_call: TRBV5-4; d_call: NA; j_call: TRBJ2-7; cdr3_length: 14; clone_size: NA; cdr3_aa: CASSPTGTVYEQYF; cdr3_nt: TGTGCCAGCAGCCCCACCGGGACGGTATACGAGCAGTACTTC
v_call: TRBV30; d_call: NA; j_call: TRBJ2-3; cdr3_length: 11; clone_size: NA; cdr3_aa: CAWSVLDTQYF; cdr3_nt: TGTGCCTGGAGTGTCCTAGATACGCAGTATTTT
v_call: TRBV9; d_call: TRBD2; j_call: TRBJ2-1; cdr3_length: 14; clone_size: NA; cdr3_aa: CASSSGTSQGEQFF; cdr3_nt: TGTGCCAGCAGCTCCGGGACTAGTCAAGGCGAGCAGTTCTTC
v_call: TRBV28; d_call: TRBD2; j_call: TRBJ2-1; cdr3_length: 17; clone_size: NA; cdr3_aa: CASSLVTSGRVGNEQFF; cdr3_nt: TGTGCCAGCAGTCTCGTGACTAGCGGGAGAGTGGGCAATGAGCAGTTCTTC
v_call: TRBV5-6; d_call: TRBD2; j_call: TRBJ2-1; cdr3_length: 15; clone_size: once; cdr3_aa: CASSLVDGRENEQFF; cdr3_nt: TGTGCCAGCAGCTTGGTGGACGGGAGGGAGAATGAGCAGTTCTTC
v_call: TRBV19; d_call: NA; j_call: TRBJ1-5; cdr3_length: 15; clone_size: NA; cdr3_aa: CASSMKGSENQPQHF; cdr3_nt: TGTGCCAGTAGTATGAAAGGGTCAGAGAATCAGCCCCAGCATTTT
v_call: TRBV21-1; d_call: NA; j_call: TRBJ1-2; cdr3_length: 16; clone_size: NA; cdr3_aa: CASSIPGGRDPYGYTF; cdr3_nt: TGTGCCAGCAGCATCCCTGGTGGCAGGGATCCTTATGGCTACACCTTC
v_call: TRBV11-3; d_call: NA; j_call: TRBJ2-1; cdr3_length: 14; clone_size: NA; cdr3_aa: CASSLRDGHNEQFF; cdr3_nt: TGTGCCAGCAGCTTACGGGACGGACACAATGAGCAGTTCTTC
v_call: TRBV30; d_call: NA; j_call: TRBJ2-5; cdr3_length: 16; clone_size: NA; cdr3_aa: CAWSVPSGGLQETQYF; cdr3_nt: TGTGCCTGGAGTGTACCGAGCGGAGGCCTTCAAGAGACCCAGTACTTC
v_call: TRBV7-3; d_call: TRBD2; j_call: TRBJ2-1; cdr3_length: 16; clone_size: NA; cdr3_aa: CASSSRGLALNNEQFF; cdr3_nt: TGTGCCAGCAGCTCACGGGGACTAGCTTTAAACAATGAGCAGTTCTTC
v_call: TRBV29-1; d_call: NA; j_call: TRBJ1-5; cdr3_length: 13; clone_size: few; cdr3_aa: CSVRAGWAQPQHF; cdr3_nt: TGCAGCGTTCGGGCAGGATGGGCTCAGCCCCAGCATTTT
v_call: TRBV2; d_call: NA; j_call: TRBJ1-2; cdr3_length: 14; clone_size: NA; cdr3_aa: CASNEGQALYGYTF; cdr3_nt: TGTGCCAGCAACGAGGGCCAGGCCCTCTATGGCTACACCTTC
v_call: TRBV28; d_call: TRBD1; j_call: TRBJ2-7; cdr3_length: 14; clone_size: NA; cdr3_aa: CASSFSTGLGEQYF; cdr3_nt: TGTGCCAGCAGTTTCTCGACAGGGCTGGGCGAGCAGTACTTC
v_call: TRBV7-8; d_call: NA; j_call: TRBJ2-5; cdr3_length: 15; clone_size: once; cdr3_aa: CASSLHGFPLAGKNF; cdr3_nt: TGTGCCAGCAGCTTACATGGATTCCCTCTAGCCGGTAAAAACTTC
v_call: TRBV5-4; d_call: TRBD2; j_call: TRBJ2-1; cdr3_length: 15; clone_size: NA; cdr3_aa: CASSLPGLADNEQFF; cdr3_nt: TGTGCCAGCAGCTTGCCGGGACTAGCGGACAATGAGCAGTTCTTC
v_call: TRBV19; d_call: TRBD1; j_call: TRBJ1-1; cdr3_length: 14; clone_size: NA; cdr3_aa: CASSVRTGGSGAFF; cdr3_nt: TGTGCCAGTAGTGTCCGGACAGGGGGCTCGGGCGCTTTCTTT
v_call: TRBV14; d_call: NA; j_call: TRBJ1-2; cdr3_length: 15; clone_size: NA; cdr3_aa: CASSQFLQGGDGYTF; cdr3_nt: TGTGCCAGCAGCCAATTTCTGCAGGGAGGTGATGGCTACACCTTC
v_call: TRBV27; d_call: TRBD2; j_call: TRBJ2-5; cdr3_length: 16; clone_size: NA; cdr3_aa: CASSFLTSAHQETQYF; cdr3_nt: TGTGCCAGCAGTTTCCTGACTAGCGCCCACCAAGAGACCCAGTACTTC
v_call: TRBV4-1; d_call: NA; j_call: TRBJ1-4; cdr3_length: 14; clone_size: NA; cdr3_aa: CASSHWPRNEKLFF; cdr3_nt: TGCGCCAGCAGCCACTGGCCCAGAAATGAAAAACTGTTTTTT
v_call: TRBV27; d_call: NA; j_call: TRBJ1-5; cdr3_length: 14; clone_size: few; cdr3_aa: CASSWGYSNQPQHF; cdr3_nt: TGTGCCAGCAGTTGGGGGTATAGCAATCAGCCCCAGCATTTT
v_call: TRBV29-1; d_call: NA; j_call: TRBJ2-3; cdr3_length: 12; clone_size: NA; cdr3_aa: CSVDGGTDTQYF; cdr3_nt: TGCAGCGTTGACGGGGGAACAGATACGCAGTATTTT
v_call: TRBV5-5; d_call: TRBD1; j_call: TRBJ2-3; cdr3_length: 13; clone_size: NA; cdr3_aa: CASSADRGDTQYF; cdr3_nt: TGTGCCAGCAGCGCGGACAGGGGAGATACGCAGTATTTT
v_call: TRBV6-5; d_call: TRBD2; j_call: TRBJ2-1; cdr3_length: 12; clone_size: NA; cdr3_aa: CASSYWGGEQFF; cdr3_nt: TGTGCCAGCAGTTACTGGGGGGGTGAGCAGTTCTTC
v_call: TRBV11-2; d_call: TRBD1; j_call: TRBJ1-2; cdr3_length: 15; clone_size: NA; cdr3_aa: CASSLLDRLLKGYTF; cdr3_nt: TGTGCCAGCAGCTTACTGGACAGGCTACTAAAAGGCTACACCTTC
v_call: TRBV6-5; d_call: TRBD2; j_call: TRBJ2-1; cdr3_length: 14; clone_size: NA; cdr3_aa: CASSSLAGVAEQFF; cdr3_nt: TGTGCCAGCAGTTCACTAGCGGGAGTCGCTGAGCAGTTCTTC